A selection of T cell receptor beta chains follows, all from one sample in a study of blood T cell repertoires in COVID-19. Using immunoSEQ multiplex PCR, the repertoire was profiled, and TCRdb retains in-frame clones only, with some absent. This table has about 140,000 clones, 76% appearing once. The specimen was peripheral blood. Receptors were obtained from a woman older than 75 with active or convalescent COVID-19. Each CDR3 is given with its conserved first and last residue. A D gene is named only where the DNA matches it firmly. Clone size is stated in some rows and not others, as once, few, many or a class when expanded.

v_call: TRBV3-1/TRBV3-2
clone_size: once
d_call: TRBD2
j_call: TRBJ2-7
cdr3_aa: CASSQGGGSSYEQYF
cdr3_nt: TGTGCCAGCAGCCAAGGGGGGGGGAGCTCCTACGAGCAGTACTTC

v_call: TRBV7-8
clone_size: once
d_call: NA
j_call: TRBJ2-6
cdr3_aa: CASSLGRHSGANVLTF
cdr3_nt: TGTGCCAGCTCCTTGGGGCGGCACTCTGGGGCCAACGTCCTGACTTTC

v_call: TRBV6-5
clone_size: NA
d_call: NA
j_call: TRBJ1-6
cdr3_aa: CASGGQTGNSPLHF
cdr3_nt: TGTGCCAGCGGGGGCCAAACGGGGAATTCACCCCTCCACTTT

v_call: TRBV9
clone_size: NA
d_call: NA
j_call: TRBJ1-2
cdr3_aa: CASSVGSGSNYGYTF
cdr3_nt: TGTGCCAGCAGCGTAGGCTCAGGGTCTAACTATGGCTACACCTTC

v_call: TRBV5-5
clone_size: NA
d_call: NA
j_call: TRBJ2-4
cdr3_aa: CASSWRPAKNIQYF
cdr3_nt: TGTGCCAGCAGCTGGCGGCCAGCCAAAAACATTCAGTACTTC

v_call: TRBV3-1/TRBV3-2
clone_size: few
d_call: NA
j_call: TRBJ2-2
cdr3_aa: CAVPSSPSGVTGELFF
cdr3_nt: TGTGCAGTCCCCTCAAGCCCCTCGGGGGTCACCGGGGAGCTGTTTTTT

v_call: TRBV2
clone_size: NA
d_call: NA
j_call: TRBJ1-2
cdr3_aa: CASAQSYGYTF
cdr3_nt: TGTGCCAGCGCACAGTCCTATGGCTACACCTTC

v_call: TRBV3-1/TRBV3-2
clone_size: NA
d_call: TRBD1
j_call: TRBJ2-6
cdr3_aa: CASSQGTGTGANVLTF
cdr3_nt: TGTGCCAGCAGCCAAGGGACAGGGACTGGGGCCAACGTCCTGACTTTC

v_call: TRBV6-6
clone_size: few
d_call: NA
j_call: TRBJ1-4
cdr3_aa: CASSPTGGGKEKLFF
cdr3_nt: TGTGCCAGCAGTCCCACCGGCGGGGGTAAAGAAAAACTGTTTTTT

v_call: TRBV5-6
clone_size: NA
d_call: NA
j_call: TRBJ1-3
cdr3_aa: CASTPAGGNTIYF
cdr3_nt: TGTGCCAGCACCCCCGCAGGTGGAAACACCATATATTTT

v_call: TRBV9
clone_size: NA
d_call: TRBD2
j_call: TRBJ2-1
cdr3_aa: CASSVGVAGGLNEQFF
cdr3_nt: TGTGCCAGCAGCGTAGGGGTAGCGGGGGGACTCAATGAGCAGTTCTTC

v_call: TRBV6-5
clone_size: few
d_call: TRBD1
j_call: TRBJ1-1
cdr3_aa: CASRKIYRGITEAFF
cdr3_nt: TGTGCCAGCAGAAAAATTTACAGGGGGATCACTGAAGCTTTCTTT

v_call: TRBV23-1
clone_size: NA
d_call: TRBD1
j_call: TRBJ2-7
cdr3_aa: CASSQSRETGQEVWGYEQYF
cdr3_nt: TGCGCCAGCAGTCAATCGAGGGAAACCGGACAGGAGGTTTGGGGCTACGAGCAGTACTTC

v_call: TRBV7-3
clone_size: NA
d_call: TRBD2
j_call: TRBJ2-3
cdr3_aa: CASSLWGGTQYF
cdr3_nt: TGTGCCAGCAGCTTATGGGGGGGAACGCAGTATTTT

v_call: TRBV5-4
clone_size: NA
d_call: NA
j_call: TRBJ1-2
cdr3_aa: CASSPSGGGARNYGYTF
cdr3_nt: TGTGCCAGCAGCCCGTCTGGGGGAGGGGCCCGAAACTATGGCTACACCTTC

v_call: TRBV2
clone_size: NA
d_call: NA
j_call: TRBJ2-2
cdr3_aa: CASGRMRTGELFF
cdr3_nt: TGTGCCAGTGGGAGGATGCGCACCGGGGAGCTGTTTTTT

v_call: TRBV3-1/TRBV3-2
clone_size: NA
d_call: TRBD2
j_call: TRBJ2-3
cdr3_aa: CASRPGLAASTDTQYF
cdr3_nt: TGTGCCAGCAGACCAGGACTAGCGGCTAGCACAGATACGCAGTATTTT

v_call: TRBV7-3
clone_size: NA
d_call: NA
j_call: TRBJ1-1
cdr3_aa: CASSLTRVNTEAFF
cdr3_nt: TGTGCCAGCAGCTTAACGAGGGTGAACACTGAAGCTTTCTTT

v_call: TRBV7-9
clone_size: NA
d_call: TRBD2
j_call: TRBJ2-1
cdr3_aa: CASSLARSSGGADNEQFF
cdr3_nt: TGTGCCAGCAGCTTAGCGCGGTCTAGCGGGGGCGCCGACAATGAGCAGTTCTTC

v_call: TRBV20-1
clone_size: NA
d_call: NA
j_call: TRBJ1-1
cdr3_aa: CSPSFTEAFF
cdr3_nt: TGCAGCCCGAGTTTCACTGAAGCTTTCTTT

v_call: TRBV2
clone_size: NA
d_call: NA
j_call: TRBJ1-2
cdr3_aa: CASSLRGGANYGYTF
cdr3_nt: TGTGCCAGCAGCCTGCGGGGGGGGGCTAACTATGGCTACACCTTC

v_call: TRBV28
clone_size: few
d_call: TRBD1
j_call: TRBJ2-7
cdr3_aa: CASTPPGQNSYEQYF
cdr3_nt: TGTGCCAGCACTCCACCGGGACAGAACTCCTACGAGCAGTACTTC

v_call: TRBV7-2
clone_size: NA
d_call: TRBD1
j_call: TRBJ1-2
cdr3_aa: CASSLAYQGGGYTF
cdr3_nt: TGTGCCAGCAGCTTAGCGTACCAGGGGGGTGGCTACACCTTC

v_call: TRBV19
clone_size: NA
d_call: TRBD1
j_call: TRBJ1-4
cdr3_aa: CASSIGTGTGYEKLFF
cdr3_nt: TGTGCCAGTAGTATAGGTACCGGGACAGGGTATGAAAAACTGTTTTTT

v_call: TRBV6-1
clone_size: NA
d_call: TRBD1
j_call: TRBJ2-1
cdr3_aa: CASSEQGQGARNEQFF
cdr3_nt: TGTGCCAGCAGTGAACAAGGCCAGGGGGCGCGCAATGAGCAGTTCTTC

v_call: TRBV7-9
clone_size: once
d_call: TRBD1
j_call: TRBJ2-2
cdr3_aa: CASSLGDRSTGELFF
cdr3_nt: TGTGCCAGCAGCTTGGGGGACAGGTCTACCGGGGAGCTGTTTTTT

v_call: TRBV5-1
clone_size: few
d_call: TRBD1
j_call: TRBJ2-3
cdr3_aa: CASRAGGRYTQYF
cdr3_nt: TGCGCCAGCAGGGCAGGGGGCCGTTATACGCAGTATTTT

v_call: TRBV27
clone_size: NA
d_call: TRBD1
j_call: TRBJ1-2
cdr3_aa: CASSATGIGYTF
cdr3_nt: TGTGCCAGCAGCGCGACAGGGATTGGCTACACCTTC

v_call: TRBV29-1
clone_size: NA
d_call: NA
j_call: TRBJ2-1
cdr3_aa: CSVPSPTRLIDNEQFF
cdr3_nt: TGCAGCGTTCCCTCCCCGACTAGGTTAATCGACAATGAGCAGTTCTTC

v_call: TRBV7-2
clone_size: NA
d_call: TRBD1
j_call: TRBJ1-4
cdr3_aa: CASSLRGPREKLFF
cdr3_nt: TGTGCCAGCAGCTTAAGGGGGCCGCGTGAAAAACTGTTTTTT

v_call: TRBV19
clone_size: NA
d_call: TRBD1
j_call: TRBJ1-6
cdr3_aa: CASEGGTGSARNSPLHF
cdr3_nt: TGTGCCAGTGAGGGGGGGACAGGGAGCGCCAGGAATTCACCCCTCCACTTT

v_call: TRBV18
clone_size: NA
d_call: NA
j_call: TRBJ2-1
cdr3_aa: CASSPQNNEQFF
cdr3_nt: TGTGCCAGCTCACCGCAGAACAATGAGCAGTTCTTC

v_call: TRBV5-6
clone_size: NA
d_call: NA
j_call: TRBJ2-1
cdr3_aa: CASSLWGLGGVVRNEQFF
cdr3_nt: TGTGCCAGCAGCTTGTGGGGCTTGGGTGGGGTGGTTAGGAATGAGCAGTTCTTC

v_call: TRBV16
clone_size: NA
d_call: TRBD1
j_call: TRBJ2-5
cdr3_aa: CASSQSRQGKETQYF
cdr3_nt: TGTGCCAGCAGCCAATCTCGACAGGGAAAAGAGACCCAGTACTTC

v_call: TRBV9
clone_size: NA
d_call: NA
j_call: TRBJ1-1
cdr3_aa: CASSRGSSNTEAFF
cdr3_nt: TGTGCCAGCAGCCGGGGGTCAAGTAACACTGAAGCTTTCTTT